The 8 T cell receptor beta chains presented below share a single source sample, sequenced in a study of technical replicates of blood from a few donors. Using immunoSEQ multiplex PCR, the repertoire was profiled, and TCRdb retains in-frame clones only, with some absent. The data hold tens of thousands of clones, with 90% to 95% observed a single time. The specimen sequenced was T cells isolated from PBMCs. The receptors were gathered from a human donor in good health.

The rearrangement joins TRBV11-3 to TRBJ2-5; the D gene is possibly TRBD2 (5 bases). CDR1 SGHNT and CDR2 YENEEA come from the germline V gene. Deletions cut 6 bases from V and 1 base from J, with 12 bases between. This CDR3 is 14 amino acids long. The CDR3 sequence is CASSPGDVQETQYF. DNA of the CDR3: TGTGCCAGCAGTCCCGGGGATGTCCAAGAGACCCAGTACTTC.

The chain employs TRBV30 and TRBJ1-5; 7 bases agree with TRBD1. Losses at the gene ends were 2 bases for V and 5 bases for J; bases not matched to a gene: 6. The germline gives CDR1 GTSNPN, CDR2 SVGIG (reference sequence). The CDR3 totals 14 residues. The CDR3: CAWSTTTGHQPQHF. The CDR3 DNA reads TGTGCCTGGAGTACCACGACAGGGCATCAGCCCCAGCATTTT.

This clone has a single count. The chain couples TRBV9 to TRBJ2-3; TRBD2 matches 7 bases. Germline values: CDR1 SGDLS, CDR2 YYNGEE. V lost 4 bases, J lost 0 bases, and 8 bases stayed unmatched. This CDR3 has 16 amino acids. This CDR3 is CASSFREGSSTDTQYF. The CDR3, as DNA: TGTGCCAGCAGCTTTAGGGAGGGATCTAGCACAGATACGCAGTATTTT.

In DNA form, the CDR3 reads TGTGCCAGCAGTTTTTCCGGGACAGCAGACACTGAAGCTTTCTTT. Translation: CASSFSGTADTEAFF. The chain employs TRBV27 and TRBJ1-1; 7 positions agree with TRBD1. Germline values: CDR1 MNHEY, CDR2 SMNVEV (reference sequence). V shed 3 bases, J shed 3 bases, and the junction held 7 bases outside the gene matches. This CDR3 spans 15 amino acids.

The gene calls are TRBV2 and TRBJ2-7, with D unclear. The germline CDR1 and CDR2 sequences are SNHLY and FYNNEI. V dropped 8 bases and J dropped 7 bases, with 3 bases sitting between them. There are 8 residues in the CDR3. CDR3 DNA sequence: TGTGCCAGCGAGGAGCAGTACTTC. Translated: CASEEQYF.

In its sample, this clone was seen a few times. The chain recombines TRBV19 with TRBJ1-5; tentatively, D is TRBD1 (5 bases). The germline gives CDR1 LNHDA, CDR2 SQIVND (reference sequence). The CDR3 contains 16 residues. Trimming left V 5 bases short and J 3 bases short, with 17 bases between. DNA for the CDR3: TGTGCCAGTAGTCTGTCAGGGTGGGCGAACAATCAGCCCCAGCATTTT. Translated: CASSLSGWANNQPQHF.

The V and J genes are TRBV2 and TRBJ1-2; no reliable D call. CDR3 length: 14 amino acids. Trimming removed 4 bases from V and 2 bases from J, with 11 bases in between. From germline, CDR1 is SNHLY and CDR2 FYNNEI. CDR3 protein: CASSGGVENYGYTF. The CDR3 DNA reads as TGTGCCAGCAGTGGAGGTGTAGAAAACTATGGCTACACCTTC.

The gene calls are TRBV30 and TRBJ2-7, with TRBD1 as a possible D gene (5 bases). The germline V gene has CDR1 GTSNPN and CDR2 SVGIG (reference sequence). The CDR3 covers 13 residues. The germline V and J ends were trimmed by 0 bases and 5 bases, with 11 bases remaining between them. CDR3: CAWSVLGPNEQYF. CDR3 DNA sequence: TGTGCCTGGAGTGTTCTGGGGCCCAACGAGCAGTACTTC.